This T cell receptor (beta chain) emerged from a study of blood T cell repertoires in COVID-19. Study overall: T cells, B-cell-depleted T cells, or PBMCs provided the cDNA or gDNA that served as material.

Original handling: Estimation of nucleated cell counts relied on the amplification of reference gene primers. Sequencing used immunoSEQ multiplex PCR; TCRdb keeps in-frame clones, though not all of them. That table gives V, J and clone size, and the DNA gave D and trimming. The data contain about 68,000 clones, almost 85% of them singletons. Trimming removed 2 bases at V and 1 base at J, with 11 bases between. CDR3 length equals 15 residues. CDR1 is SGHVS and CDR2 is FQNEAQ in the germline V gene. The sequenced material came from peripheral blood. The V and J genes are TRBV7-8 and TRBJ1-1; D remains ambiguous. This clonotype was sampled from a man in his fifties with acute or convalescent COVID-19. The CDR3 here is CASSLTTGWNTEAFF. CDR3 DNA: TGTGCCAGCAGCTTAACGACCGGGTGGAACACTGAAGCTTTCTTT. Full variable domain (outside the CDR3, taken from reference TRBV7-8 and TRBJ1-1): GAGVSQSPRYKVAKRGQDVALRCDPISGHVSLFWYQQALGQGPEFLTYFQNEAQLDKSGLPSDRFFAERPEGSVSTLKIQRTQQEDSAVYLCASSLTTGWNTEAFFGQGTRLTVV.